The present T cell receptor (beta chain) was sequenced within a study of PD-1 blockade in classical Hodgkin lymphoma. Whole-study findings and limits: Reported baseline diversity: healthy donors highest, relapsed/refractory patients lowest.

After removal of 6 bases from V and 5 bases from J, the junction contained 5 bases not matched to a gene. Germline V CDR1 and CDR2: MNHEY, SMNVEV (reference sequence). This CDR3 is 13 amino acids long. Profiled with immunoSEQ multiplex PCR; TCRdb holds only in-frame clones, not every one. The sample lists 20,000 or so clones, roughly 87% occurring once. Documented time point: newly diagnosed, previously untreated cHL patient sample. Investigators isolated CD4+ T cells from thawed PBMCs through magnetic negative selection. Note on this clone: Its specificity is not known.

J is TRBJ2-5 and V is TRBV27; 8 positions agree with TRBD1. The clonotype comes from a human donor with classical Hodgkin lymphoma. The specimen sequenced was CD4+ T cells from blood. DNA for the CDR3: TGTGCCAGCAGGTCGACAGGGGTCGAGACCCAGTACTTC. It encodes CASRSTGVETQYF.